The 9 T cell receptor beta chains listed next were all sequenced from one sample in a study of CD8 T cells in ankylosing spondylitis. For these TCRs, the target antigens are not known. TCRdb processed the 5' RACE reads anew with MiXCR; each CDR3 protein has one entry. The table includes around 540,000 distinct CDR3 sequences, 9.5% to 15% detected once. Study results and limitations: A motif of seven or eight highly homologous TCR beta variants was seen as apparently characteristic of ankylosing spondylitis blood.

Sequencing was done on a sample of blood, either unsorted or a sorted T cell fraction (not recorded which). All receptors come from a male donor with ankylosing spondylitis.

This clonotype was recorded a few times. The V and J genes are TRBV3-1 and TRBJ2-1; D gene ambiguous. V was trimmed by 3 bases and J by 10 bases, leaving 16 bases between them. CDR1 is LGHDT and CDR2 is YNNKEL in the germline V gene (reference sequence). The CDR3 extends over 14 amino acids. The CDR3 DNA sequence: TGTGCCAGCAGCCATTTTAGCCCGAGTGGAGAGCAGTTCTTC. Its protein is CASSHFSPSGEQFF.

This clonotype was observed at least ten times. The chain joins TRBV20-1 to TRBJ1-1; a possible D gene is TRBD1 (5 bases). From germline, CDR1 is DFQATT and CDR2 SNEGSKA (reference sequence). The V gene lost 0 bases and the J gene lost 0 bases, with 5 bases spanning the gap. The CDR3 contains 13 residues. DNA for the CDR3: TGCAGTGCTAGAGAGGGGCTGAACACTGAAGCTTTCTTT. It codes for CSAREGLNTEAFF.

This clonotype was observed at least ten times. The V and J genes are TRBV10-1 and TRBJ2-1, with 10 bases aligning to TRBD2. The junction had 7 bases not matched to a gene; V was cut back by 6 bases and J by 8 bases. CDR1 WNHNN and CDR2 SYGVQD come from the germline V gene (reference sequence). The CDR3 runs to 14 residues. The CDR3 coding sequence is TGCGCCAGCAGCCCCGGGACTAGCGCTTATGAGCAGTTCTTC. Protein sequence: CASSPGTSAYEQFF.

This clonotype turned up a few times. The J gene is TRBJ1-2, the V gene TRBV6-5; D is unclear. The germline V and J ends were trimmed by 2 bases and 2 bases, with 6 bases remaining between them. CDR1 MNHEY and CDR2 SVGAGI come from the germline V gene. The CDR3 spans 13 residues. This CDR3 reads CASSYVGNYGYTF. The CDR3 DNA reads TGTGCCAGCAGTTACGTGGGGAACTATGGCTACACCTTC.

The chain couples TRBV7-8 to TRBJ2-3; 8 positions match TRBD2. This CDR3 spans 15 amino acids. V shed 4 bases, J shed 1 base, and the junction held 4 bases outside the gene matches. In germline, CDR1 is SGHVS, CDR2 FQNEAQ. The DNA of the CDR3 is TGTGCCAGCAGCTGGGCTAGCGGGCGCACAGATACGCAGTATTTT. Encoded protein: CASSWASGRTDTQYF.

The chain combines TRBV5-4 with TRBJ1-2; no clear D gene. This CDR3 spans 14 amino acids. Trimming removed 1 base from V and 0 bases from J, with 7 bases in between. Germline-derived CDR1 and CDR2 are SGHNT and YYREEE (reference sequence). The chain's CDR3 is CASSLWAANYGYTF. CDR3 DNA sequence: TGTGCCAGCAGCTTGTGGGCGGCTAACTATGGCTACACCTTC.

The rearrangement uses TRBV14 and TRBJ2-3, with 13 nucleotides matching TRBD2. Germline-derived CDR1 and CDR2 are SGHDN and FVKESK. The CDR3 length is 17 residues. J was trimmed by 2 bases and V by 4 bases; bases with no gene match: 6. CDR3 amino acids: CASSRRTSGRTTDTQYF. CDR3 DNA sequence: TGTGCCAGCAGCCGGCGGACTAGCGGGAGAACCACAGATACGCAGTATTTT.

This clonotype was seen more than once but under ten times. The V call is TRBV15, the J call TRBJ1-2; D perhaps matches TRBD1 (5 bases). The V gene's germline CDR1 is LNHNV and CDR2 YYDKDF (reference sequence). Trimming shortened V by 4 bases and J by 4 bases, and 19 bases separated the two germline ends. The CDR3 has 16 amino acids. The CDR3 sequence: CATSKFRDAGIYGYTF. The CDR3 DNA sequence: TGTGCCACCAGCAAATTCCGGGACGCAGGGATCTATGGCTACACCTTC.

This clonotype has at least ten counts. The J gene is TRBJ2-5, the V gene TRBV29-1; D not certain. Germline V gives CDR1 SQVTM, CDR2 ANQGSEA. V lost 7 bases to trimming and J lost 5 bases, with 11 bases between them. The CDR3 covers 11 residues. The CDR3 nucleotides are TGCAGCGCCCTAATAGGGGAGACCCAGTACTTC. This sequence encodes CSALIGETQYF.